A selection of T cell receptor beta chains follows, all from one sample in a study of memory CD4+ T cells and cytomegalovirus serostatus. TCRdb's table, derived via immunoSEQ multiplex PCR, lists solely in-frame clones and lacks some. Of 25,000 to 30,000 clones in the sample, roughly 76% were seen once. The sample comprised memory CD4+ T cells from blood. These receptors were taken from an adult in good health and CMV-seronegative. CDR3s include the opening cysteine and the closing phenylalanine or tryptophan. Each record gives: D gene, V gene, J gene, clone size, CDR3 protein, CDR3 DNA. D genes are given only for firm matches. Not every row has a clone size; where given, it reads once, few, many or a size class.

.	TRBV7-2	TRBJ1-2	.	CASSSNRDGGYTF	TGTGCCAGCAGCTCCAACAGGGATGGTGGCTACACCTTC
.	TRBV19	TRBJ1-2	.	CATQTDVYGYTF	TGTGCCACCCAGACAGACGTCTATGGCTACACCTTC
.	TRBV18	TRBJ1-1	.	CASSRGQMNTEAFF	TGTGCCAGCTCACGAGGCCAAATGAACACTGAAGCTTTCTTT
TRBD1	TRBV7-2	TRBJ1-3	few	CASSWTGGTGNTIYF	TGTGCCAGCAGCTGGACAGGGGGCACTGGAAACACCATATATTTT
.	TRBV18	TRBJ2-3	.	CASSPGTDTQYF	TGTGCCAGCTCACCGGGGACAGATACGCAGTATTTT
TRBD1	TRBV29-1	TRBJ1-2	.	CSVGGTGGGDGYTF	TGCAGCGTGGGGGGGACAGGGGGAGGCGATGGCTACACCTTC
TRBD2	TRBV6-5	TRBJ2-3	.	CASRGLAATDTQYF	TGTGCCAGCAGGGGACTAGCCGCCACAGATACGCAGTATTTT
TRBD1	TRBV9	TRBJ1-5	.	CASSPGTGSFWPQHF	TGTGCCAGCAGCCCCGGGACAGGCTCTTTTTGGCCCCAGCATTTT
.	TRBV30	TRBJ1-5	.	CAAGNQPQHF	TGTGCCGCCGGGAATCAGCCCCAGCATTTT
.	TRBV5-1	TRBJ1-1	.	CASSLAGSGFNTEAFF	TGCGCCAGCAGCTTGGCCGGTTCGGGATTTAACACTGAAGCTTTCTTT
TRBD1	TRBV27	TRBJ2-3	few	CASSLSTGGGVDTQYF	TGTGCCAGCAGTTTATCGACAGGGGGAGGAGTAGATACGCAGTATTTT
TRBD2	TRBV27	TRBJ2-2	.	CASSFAPTSGTFKNTGELFF	TGTGCCAGCAGTTTTGCCCCGACTAGCGGGACATTTAAGAACACCGGGGAGCTGTTTTTT